These 17 T cell receptor beta chains originate from one sample sequenced in a study of T cell changes during pregnancy in multiple sclerosis. Profiled with immunoSEQ multiplex PCR; TCRdb holds only in-frame clones, not every one. This table holds 20,000 to 30,000 clones, roughly nine tenths found once. The material sequenced was CD8+ T cells from peripheral blood mononuclear cells, taken in the second trimester of pregnancy. These receptors came from a female donor with multiple sclerosis, enrolled in a pregnancy study.

The chain couples TRBV18 to TRBJ1-1; D possibly corresponds to TRBD1 (5 bases). Germline-derived CDR1 and CDR2 are KGHSH and LQKENI. V was clipped by 0 bases and J by 4 bases, with 12 bases between them. The CDR3 consists of 15 residues. CDR3 in amino acids: CASSPPGLTSTEAFF. The CDR3 DNA sequence: TGTGCCAGCTCACCACCGGGACTGACCTCCACTGAAGCTTTCTTT.

J is TRBJ2-7 and V is TRBV16; 8 nucleotides align to TRBD1. V shed 2 bases and J 4 bases; nucleotides not matched to a gene: 10. The CDR3 totals 16 residues. CDR1 and CDR2 (germline): KGHSY, FQNENV. Here the CDR3 reads CASSQPTGAILYEQYF. The CDR3 coding sequence is TGTGCCAGCAGCCAACCGACAGGGGCAATATTATACGAGCAGTACTTC.

The chain links TRBV10-3 to TRBJ2-1; 10 positions agree with TRBD2. After removal of 2 bases from V and 8 bases from J, the junction contained 9 bases not matched to a gene. Germline V lookup: CDR1 ENHRY, CDR2 SYGVKD. There are 16 residues in the CDR3. CDR3 sequence: CAISEGSGTSVYEQFF. CDR3 nucleotides: TGTGCCATCAGTGAGGGATCTGGGACTAGCGTATATGAGCAGTTCTTC.

As to this clone: The same CDR3 can be traced to other DNA sequences in this sample. V is TRBV27 and J is TRBJ2-1, with D perhaps TRBD2 (5 bases). CDR3 size: 15 residues. The germline V gene has CDR1 MNHEY and CDR2 SMNVEV (reference sequence). V lost 0 bases to trimming and J lost 4 bases, with 10 bases between them. The CDR3 DNA reads TGTGCCAGCAGTTTATCGAGGAGAGGGTACAATGAGCAGTTCTTC. Its translation is CASSLSRRGYNEQFF.

The V call is TRBV27, the J call TRBJ1-5; perhaps TRBD1 as D (6 bases). Trimming cost V 5 bases and J 0 bases, with 14 bases left between them. This CDR3 region has 16 residues. Per germline, CDR1 MNHEY and CDR2 SMNVEV (reference sequence). The CDR3 sequence is CASSETGHLSNQPQHF. CDR3 nucleotide sequence: TGTGCCAGCAGTGAGACGGGACACCTTAGCAATCAGCCCCAGCATTTT.

This clone has just one count. This rearrangement joins TRBV6-1 to TRBJ2-5, with D hard to call. Near its end, the DNA agrees better with TRBJ2-7, so the J call may be wrong. The CDR3 sequence is 12 residues long. Germline assignment: CDR1 MNHNS and CDR2 SASEGT. The CDR3 region has the DNA TGTGCCAGCAAGCACTTCGCCTACGAGCAGTACTTC. Translation gives CASKHFAYEQYF.

CDR3 sequence: CASSRQGTGELFF. Written as DNA, the CDR3 is TGTGCCAGCAGCCGACAGGGAACCGGGGAGCTGTTTTTT. This chain joins TRBV6-5 and TRBJ2-2, with 7 positions matching TRBD1. J was trimmed by 5 bases and V by 6 bases; bases with no gene match: 3. The CDR3 extends over 13 amino acids. Germline lookup yields CDR1 MNHEY and CDR2 SVGAGI.

The V gene is TRBV27, the J gene TRBJ2-1; 11 positions agree with TRBD2. V lost 4 bases to trimming and J lost 5 bases; unmatched junction nucleotides: 10. Germline lookup yields CDR1 MNHEY and CDR2 SMNVEV (reference sequence). The CDR3 covers 17 residues. CDR3 region: CASSYVPLAGGDNEQFF. In DNA form, the CDR3 reads TGTGCCAGCAGTTACGTCCCCCTAGCGGGAGGAGACAATGAGCAGTTCTTC.

This clone was detected only once. The rearrangement joins TRBV25-1 to TRBJ2-1; 8 bases agree with TRBD2. CDR1 and CDR2 (germline): MGHDK, SYGVNS. V lost 0 bases, J lost 7 bases, and 8 bases stayed unmatched. The CDR3 consists of 16 residues. This CDR3 is CASSEYFRTSRNEQFF. For the CDR3, the DNA is TGTGCCAGCAGTGAATATTTCCGGACTAGCAGGAATGAGCAGTTCTTC.

The chain combines TRBV4-1 with TRBJ2-7; TRBD1 aligns across 8 bases. The CDR3 length is 18 residues. The germline CDR1 and CDR2 sequences are MGHRA and YSYEKL. V lost 1 base and J lost 3; bases outside the gene matches: 14. Here the CDR3 DNA reads TGCGCCAGCAGCCAAGCTGACGTTGGTAGGACAGGGTACTACGAGCAGTACTTC. Encoded protein: CASSQADVGRTGYYEQYF.

J is TRBJ1-5 and V is TRBV4-1, with D perhaps TRBD1 (6 bases). The ends were cut back, 3 bases at V and 10 bases at J, with 16 bases in the middle. Germline CDR1 reads MGHRA; CDR2 reads YSYEKL. The CDR3 has 14 residues. CDR3 DNA: TGCGCCAGCAGCCAGGGGGGGGCGGTAACACCCCAGCATTTT. Translation gives CASSQGGAVTPQHF.

In DNA, the CDR3 is TGTGCCAGTAGTATTTCAGGGGCTTCCTACAATGAGCAGTTCTTC. The encoded protein is CASSISGASYNEQFF. The chain combines TRBV19 with TRBJ2-1; the D gene is possibly TRBD1 (6 bases). The CDR3 is 15 amino acids. CDR1 LNHDA and CDR2 SQIVND come from the germline V gene (reference sequence). V was trimmed by 3 bases and J by 1 base, leaving 10 bases between them.

The chain recombines TRBV27 with TRBJ2-2; 8 bases match TRBD2. CDR1 MNHEY and CDR2 SMNVEV come from the germline V gene (reference sequence). The trim removed 6 bases at V and 3 bases at J, leaving 0 bases unmatched. The CDR3 extends over 13 amino acids. CDR3 sequence (DNA): TGTGCCAGCAGGGGACTAGACACCGGGGAGCTGTTTTTT. The encoded protein is CASRGLDTGELFF.

This chain joins TRBV25-1 and TRBJ2-3; 10 nucleotides align to TRBD2. Germline loops: CDR1 MGHDK, CDR2 SYGVNS. V shed 4 bases and J 0 bases; nucleotides not matched to a gene: 10. There are 18 residues in the CDR3. The CDR3 spells CASSGLAGVFTSTDTQYF. The CDR3 DNA follows: TGTGCCAGCAGTGGGCTAGCGGGAGTTTTTACTAGCACAGATACGCAGTATTTT.

V is TRBV13 and J is TRBJ2-1, with 8 bases fitting TRBD2. The CDR3 extends over 15 amino acids. Per germline, CDR1 PRHDT and CDR2 FYEKMQ (reference sequence). Trimming cost V 8 bases and J 7 bases; bases outside gene matches: 13. DNA of the CDR3: TGTGCCAGCGGGCCGCCGGGACTAGAGGGTAATGAGCAGTTCTTC. Translating it yields CASGPPGLEGNEQFF.

The rearrangement uses TRBV5-6 and TRBJ2-4, with D unresolved. The germline gives CDR1 SGHDT, CDR2 YYEEEE. The CDR3 has 17 amino acids. V lost 1 base and J lost 0, with 14 bases in between. CDR3 residues: CASSLWAEYLAKNIQYF. CDR3 DNA sequence: TGTGCCAGCAGCTTGTGGGCTGAATACCTAGCCAAAAACATTCAGTACTTC.

The chain joins TRBV7-8 to TRBJ2-2; TRBD1 agrees at 7 bases. This CDR3 has 15 residues. Germline-derived CDR1 and CDR2 are SGHVS and FQNEAQ. V trimming: 5 bases; J trimming: 6 bases; junction bases outside the gene matches: 9. The CDR3 coding sequence is TGTGCCAGCAGCGCTCGTATAGGGGGCCCCGGGGAGCTGTTTTTT. Encoded protein: CASSARIGGPGELFF.